A single sample gave rise to the 3 T cell receptor beta chains below, sequenced in a study of blood T cell repertoires in COVID-19. Clones were read by immunoSEQ multiplex PCR, and TCRdb kept only the in-frame ones, dropping some. The profile shows roughly 260,000 clones, 87% of them singletons. The sequenced sample consisted of peripheral blood. All receptors derive from a woman in her forties or fifties who had recovered from COVID-19.

J is TRBJ1-6 and V is TRBV7-2, with D unresolved. V was trimmed by 0 bases and J by 7 bases, leaving 10 bases between them. The germline CDR1 and CDR2 sequences are SGHTA and FQGNSA. The CDR3 totals 15 residues. The CDR3 loop is CASSLALQVNSPLHF. As DNA, the CDR3 is TGTGCCAGCAGCTTAGCGTTGCAGGTCAATTCACCCCTCCACTTT.

V usage is TRBV7-6 and J usage is TRBJ2-2; 7 nucleotides match TRBD1. Germline loops: CDR1 SGHVS, CDR2 FNYEAQ. The V segment lost 5 bases and the J segment 2 bases; nucleotides outside the gene matches: 8. There are 16 residues in the CDR3. CDR3 nucleotides: TGTGCCAGCAGCCCTCGGCACAGGGGCAACACCGGGGAGCTGTTTTTT. Its translation: CASSPRHRGNTGELFF.

This chain links TRBV2 with TRBJ2-7; 7 nucleotides align to TRBD1. Losses at the gene ends were 6 bases for V and 4 bases for J; bases not matched to a gene: 9. Germline V lookup: CDR1 SNHLY, CDR2 FYNNEI. The CDR3 is 14 residues long. The CDR3 DNA is TGTGCCAGCAGCTCGGACAGGCCCGGGTACGAGCAGTACTTC. Translating it yields CASSSDRPGYEQYF.